This T cell receptor beta chain came from a study of OX40 agonist ivuxolimab in advanced cancers. The wider study: Intravenous ivuxolimab at 0.01 to 10 mg/kg was given to patients every 2 weeks.

Sequenced by immunoSEQ multiplex PCR; TCRdb stores in-frame clones only, minus some. This table has 76,000 or so clones, approximately 85% appearing once. There are 16 residues in the CDR3. Germline CDR1 and CDR2: LGHNA and YNFKEQ. The V and J ends lost 0 bases and 5 bases respectively, with 16 bases between them. The rearrangement uses TRBV4-2 and TRBJ1-1; D possibly corresponds to TRBD1 (5 bases). The TCR originated in an adult with an advanced solid tumor such as melanoma, head and neck, liver or kidney cancer. This specimen consisted of CD4+ or CD8+ T cells sorted from blood, obtained in a trial of the OX40 agonist ivuxolimab. The CDR3 DNA sequence: TGTGCCAGCAGCCAAGATAATCGGCAGGGAGGGACTGAAGCTTTCTTT. Translated, it gives CASSQDNRQGGTEAFF.